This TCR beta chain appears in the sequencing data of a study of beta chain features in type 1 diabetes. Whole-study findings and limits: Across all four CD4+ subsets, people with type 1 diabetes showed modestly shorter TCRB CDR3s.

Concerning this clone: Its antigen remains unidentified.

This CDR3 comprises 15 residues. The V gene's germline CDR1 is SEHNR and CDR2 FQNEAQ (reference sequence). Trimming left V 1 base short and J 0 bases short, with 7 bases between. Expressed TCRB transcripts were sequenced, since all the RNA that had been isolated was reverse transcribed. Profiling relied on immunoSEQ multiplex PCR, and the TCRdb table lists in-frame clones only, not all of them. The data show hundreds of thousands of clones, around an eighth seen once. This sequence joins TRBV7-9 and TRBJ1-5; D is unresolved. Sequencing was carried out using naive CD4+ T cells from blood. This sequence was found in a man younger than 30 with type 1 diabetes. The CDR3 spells CASSLDGVSNQPQHF. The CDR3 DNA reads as TGTGCCAGCAGCTTAGACGGTGTTAGCAATCAGCCCCAGCATTTT. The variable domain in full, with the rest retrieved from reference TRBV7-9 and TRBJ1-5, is DTGVSQNPRHKITKRGQNVTFRCDPISEHNRLYWYRQTLGQGPEFLTYFQNEAQLEKSRLLSDRFSAERPKGSFSTLEIQRTEQGDSAMYLCASSLDGVSNQPQHFGDGTRLSIL.